These 13 T cell receptor beta chains were all obtained from the same sample, sequenced in a study of cytomegalovirus exposure and HLA in healthy donors. Researchers ran the PCR with 60 Vbeta and 13 Jbeta primers. Method: immunoSEQ multiplex PCR; TCRdb's copy keeps in-frame clones and lacks some. The sample table sets out around 84,000 clones. Sequences were obtained from PBMCs. These receptors all come from a man aged 30 to 39 in good health and CMV-seronegative.

The genes are TRBV18 and TRBJ1-5; D perhaps matches TRBD1 (5 bases). This CDR3 is 14 amino acids long. V was cut by 6 bases and J by 5 bases, with 14 bases left in between. Germline V gives CDR1 KGHSH, CDR2 LQKENI. CDR3 nucleotide sequence: TGTGCCAGCTCTGCCGGGACTGACTATCAGCCCCAGCATTTT. It yields the protein CASSAGTDYQPQHF.

This sequence joins TRBV30 and TRBJ1-2, with unresolved D. V shed 5 bases and J shed 4 bases, with 14 bases lying between them. The CDR3 runs 13 residues. Germline-derived CDR1 and CDR2 are GTSNPN and SVGIG (reference sequence). In nucleotides, the CDR3 is TGTGCCTGGCTAAACCGGTTTACCTATGGCTACACCTTC. Encoded protein: CAWLNRFTYGYTF. Full variable domain (outside the CDR3, taken from reference TRBV30 and TRBJ1-2): SQTIHQWPATLVQPVGSPLSLECTVEGTSNPNLYWYRQAAGRGLQLLFYSVGIGQISSEVPQNLSASRPQDRQFILSSKKLLLSDSGFYLCAWLNRFTYGYTFGSGTRLTVV.

This chain uses TRBV7-2 with TRBJ2-2, with 7 positions matching TRBD1. The CDR3 spans 17 residues. V trimming: 5 bases; J trimming: 2 bases; junction bases outside the gene matches: 11. CDR1 SGHTA and CDR2 FQGNSA come from the germline V gene. The CDR3 loop is CASSPSFGTDNTGELFF. CDR3 coding DNA: TGTGCCAGCAGCCCAAGCTTCGGGACAGACAACACCGGGGAGCTGTTTTTT.

This chain uses TRBV5-1 with TRBJ1-2; 9 bases agree with TRBD1. Germline assignment: CDR1 SGHRS and CDR2 YFSETQ. J was trimmed by 6 bases and V by 2 bases; bases with no gene match: 2. CDR3 length equals 13 residues. CDR3 region: CASSFTGGDGYTF. DNA of the CDR3: TGCGCCAGCAGCTTTACAGGGGGCGATGGCTACACCTTC.

The chain carries TRBV9 and TRBJ1-2, with D possibly matching TRBD1 (5 bases). The CDR3 has 14 amino acids. CDR1 is SGDLS and CDR2 is YYNGEE in the germline V gene. The V gene lost 4 bases and the J gene lost 8 bases, with 18 bases spanning the gap. In DNA form, the CDR3 reads TGTGCCAGCAGCTCCTCGGACGGGGGGAGAGGCTACACCTTC. Translation gives CASSSSDGGRGYTF.

The chain uses TRBV13 and TRBJ2-5; 7 nucleotides align to TRBD2. The DNA matches TRBJ2-7 better at its end, which makes the J call doubtful. The CDR3 is 15 amino acids. From germline, CDR1 is PRHDT and CDR2 FYEKMQ (reference sequence). CDR3 residues: CASSSLGAGKYEQYF. CDR3 nucleotides: TGTGCCAGCAGCTCCCTAGGAGCGGGGAAATACGAGCAGTACTTC.

CDR3 in amino acids: CASSQPDSPYGYTF. In nucleotides, the CDR3 is TGTGCCAGCAGCCAACCCGACAGTCCCTATGGCTACACCTTC. The rearrangement uses TRBV4-2 and TRBJ1-2; D is possibly TRBD1 (5 bases). Germline V CDR1 and CDR2: LGHNA, YNFKEQ. V was pared by 2 bases and J by 4 bases, with 11 bases between. The CDR3 spans 14 residues.

This rearrangement joins TRBV7-2 to TRBJ2-7; D perhaps matches TRBD2 (6 bases). Deletions cut 5 bases from V and 7 bases from J, with 15 bases between. CDR1 and CDR2 from the germline V gene are SGHTA and FQGNSA. The CDR3 length is 13 residues. This CDR3 is CASSLGTLREQYF. The DNA for the CDR3 is TGTGCCAGCAGCCTCGGGACTTTGAGGGAGCAGTACTTC.

The CDR3 loop reads CASSFITLPSGNTIYF. The DNA for the CDR3 is TGTGCCAGCAGCTTTATCACTCTCCCCTCTGGAAACACCATATATTTT. J is TRBJ1-3 and V is TRBV7-2; D remains unclear. Germline CDR1 is SGHTA and CDR2 is FQGNSA. The CDR3 extends over 16 amino acids. Trimming removed 3 bases at V and 0 bases at J, with 12 bases between.

The rearrangement uses TRBV10-2 and TRBJ1-5, with 9 bases identical to TRBD1. Germline values: CDR1 WSHSY, CDR2 SAAADI. The length of the CDR3 is 15 residues. V trimming: 3 bases; J trimming: 5 bases; junction bases outside the gene matches: 5. The CDR3, as DNA: TGCGCCAGCAGTGAAATGGGACAGGGCTATCAGCCCCAGCATTTT. Translated, it gives CASSEMGQGYQPQHF.

This chain joins TRBV10-3 and TRBJ2-5, with a tentative D call TRBD2 (5 bases). The germline V gene encodes CDR1 ENHRY and CDR2 SYGVKD. The CDR3 length is 11 residues. Here the CDR3 DNA reads TGTCCCAGGAGGTCACAAGAGACCCAGTACTTC. This encodes CPRRSQETQYF.

The V call is TRBV6-1, the J call TRBJ2-3; 11 bases are shared with TRBD2. J was trimmed by 4 bases and V by 4 bases; bases with no gene match: 4. From germline, CDR1 is MNHNS and CDR2 SASEGT. The CDR3 is 15 amino acids. This chain's CDR3 is CASSALAGGPDTQYF. The CDR3 coding sequence is TGTGCCAGCAGTGCTCTAGCGGGAGGCCCAGATACGCAGTATTTT.

V gene TRBV18 combines with J gene TRBJ2-5; tentatively, D is TRBD1 (7 bases). The DNA end lines up better with TRBJ2-7; the J call may be wrong. From germline, CDR1 is KGHSH and CDR2 LQKENI. The CDR3 length is 14 residues. The CDR3: CASSPQGGPYEQYF. In DNA, the CDR3 is TGTGCCAGCTCACCCCAGGGGGGCCCCTACGAGCAGTACTTC.